This record concerns one TCR beta chain sequence. Its specificity is unknown. Germline V gives CDR1 ENHRY, CDR2 SYGVKD. Trimming removed 7 bases from V and 6 bases from J; junction bases left unmatched: 8. The CDR3 runs to 14 residues. These data belong to a study of T-cell memory formation after mild COVID-19. Study details: The two donors had largely donor-specific TCR clusters. Study findings and constraints: Some SARS-CoV-2-responding clones were already detected in memory before infection. For contracting clones, CD4+ ones sat mainly in CM and EM, CD8+ in EMRA.

TCRalpha and TCRbeta libraries used 5'RACE with constant-segment primers and UMIs. TCRdb redid the calling of the 5' RACE reads with MiXCR, one entry per CDR3 protein. Of 250,000 to 300,000 distinct CDR3 sequences in the sample, about a sixth were seen once. The J gene is TRBJ2-3, the V gene TRBV10-3; 9 bases map to TRBD2. The sequenced sample was PBMCs or a T cell subset sorted from them (not recorded which). The sequence was obtained from a man between 18 and 29 years old who had mild COVID-19 (a few samples of this study predate the infection). Cell type and time point are not known. CDR3 region: CAINRGLAADTQYF. The CDR3 coding sequence is TGTGCCATCAATCGGGGACTAGCAGCCGATACGCAGTATTTT.